A selection of T cell receptor beta chains follows, all from one sample in a study of CD8+CD57+ T cells in acquired aplastic anemia. Each CDR3 protein gets one entry after TCRdb re-called the reads with MiXCR. This sample has 400,000 to 450,000 distinct CDR3 sequences, with 65% to 80% found just once. Sequenced input: sorted CD4+, CD8+, or CD8+CD57+ T cells (not recorded which) from PBMCs. The source of these receptors is a human donor in good health, serving as a control. Each CDR3 is given with its conserved first and last residue. D genes are given only for firm matches. Clone size is shown for a subset of rows, as once, few, many or a class of expanded clone.

V gene: TRBV6-2/TRBV6-3; D gene: TRBD1; J gene: TRBJ2-7; clone size: many; CDR3 protein: CASSRLRDRGYEQYF; CDR3 DNA: TGTGCCAGCAGTCGACTCCGGGACAGGGGCTACGAGCAGTACTTC
V gene: TRBV20-1; D gene: NA; J gene: TRBJ2-1; clone size: NA; CDR3 protein: CSARDHHRADEQFF; CDR3 DNA: TGCAGTGCTAGAGATCATCACAGGGCGGATGAGCAGTTCTTC
V gene: TRBV10-2; D gene: NA; J gene: TRBJ1-2; clone size: NA; CDR3 protein: CASSRDLYGYTF; CDR3 DNA: TGCGCCAGCAGCCGGGACCTATATGGCTACACCTTC
V gene: TRBV20-1; D gene: NA; J gene: TRBJ2-2; clone size: many; CDR3 protein: CSAEQQYTGELFF; CDR3 DNA: TGCAGTGCAGAACAGCAATACACCGGGGAGCTGTTTTTT
V gene: TRBV6-5; D gene: NA; J gene: TRBJ2-5; clone size: many; CDR3 protein: CAIRQTGQETQYF; CDR3 DNA: TGTGCCATCCGGCAGACAGGTCAAGAGACCCAGTACTTC
V gene: TRBV2; D gene: NA; J gene: TRBJ1-2; clone size: NA; CDR3 protein: CASSEARGARGYTF; CDR3 DNA: TGTGCCAGCAGTGAAGCGAGGGGCGCACGGGGCTACACCTTC
V gene: TRBV24-1; D gene: NA; J gene: TRBJ1-5; clone size: NA; CDR3 protein: CATSTEYNQPQHF; CDR3 DNA: TGTGCCACCAGTACGGAATACAATCAGCCCCAGCATTTT
V gene: TRBV5-6; D gene: NA; J gene: TRBJ1-1; clone size: NA; CDR3 protein: CAGSLGRTEAFF; CDR3 DNA: TGTGCCGGCAGCTTGGGCAGGACCGAAGCTTTCTTT
V gene: TRBV20-1; D gene: NA; J gene: TRBJ1-5; clone size: NA; CDR3 protein: CSASPTGYEPQHF; CDR3 DNA: TGCAGTGCTAGTCCTACAGGGTACGAGCCCCAGCATTTT
V gene: TRBV20-1; D gene: NA; J gene: TRBJ2-5; clone size: many; CDR3 protein: CSARDRPKETQYF; CDR3 DNA: TGCAGTGCTAGAGATCGCCCAAAAGAGACCCAGTACTTC
V gene: TRBV20-1; D gene: NA; J gene: TRBJ1-1; clone size: NA; CDR3 protein: CSATGMNTEAFF; CDR3 DNA: TGCAGTGCGACGGGTATGAACACTGAAGCTTTCTTT
V gene: TRBV7-2; D gene: TRBD1; J gene: TRBJ2-1; clone size: NA; CDR3 protein: CASSDPVYDRVNYNEQFF; CDR3 DNA: TGTGCCAGCAGCGACCCCGTATACGACAGGGTTAATTACAATGAGCAGTTCTTC
V gene: TRBV7-9; D gene: TRBD1; J gene: TRBJ2-7; clone size: NA; CDR3 protein: CASSPRTGEDEQYF; CDR3 DNA: TGTGCCAGCAGCCCACGGACAGGGGAGGACGAGCAGTACTTC
V gene: TRBV11-2; D gene: NA; J gene: TRBJ1-1; clone size: many; CDR3 protein: CASRIGGTPEAFF; CDR3 DNA: TGTGCCAGCAGAATAGGTGGGACCCCTGAAGCTTTCTTT
V gene: TRBV7-2; D gene: NA; J gene: TRBJ2-2; clone size: NA; CDR3 protein: CASSLDSGTDTQLFF; CDR3 DNA: TGTGCCAGCAGCTTAGATTCTGGTACAGATACGCAGCTGTTTTTT
V gene: TRBV20-1; D gene: NA; J gene: TRBJ1-1; clone size: many; CDR3 protein: CSASKGEATEAFF; CDR3 DNA: TGCAGTGCTAGTAAGGGGGAAGCGACTGAAGCTTTCTTT
V gene: TRBV7-3; D gene: TRBD1; J gene: TRBJ2-2; clone size: many; CDR3 protein: CASSLTPGQGIGGELFF; CDR3 DNA: TGTGCCAGCAGCTTAACACCGGGACAGGGGATTGGCGGGGAGCTGTTTTTT
V gene: TRBV6-1; D gene: NA; J gene: TRBJ1-6; clone size: many; CDR3 protein: CASSGGFGPLHF; CDR3 DNA: TGTGCCAGCAGTGGAGGTTTTGGACCCCTCCACTTT
V gene: TRBV4-2; D gene: NA; J gene: TRBJ2-1; clone size: NA; CDR3 protein: CASSIGASSYNEQFF; CDR3 DNA: TGTGCCAGCAGCATCGGGGCTAGCTCCTACAATGAGCAGTTCTTC
V gene: TRBV12-3/TRBV12-4; D gene: NA; J gene: TRBJ1-2; clone size: NA; CDR3 protein: CASTGGPIYGYTF; CDR3 DNA: TGTGCCAGCACGGGCGGACCGATCTATGGCTACACCTTC
V gene: TRBV20-1; D gene: NA; J gene: TRBJ1-4; clone size: NA; CDR3 protein: CSARAGGSDERQFF; CDR3 DNA: TGCAGTGCTAGAGCTGGGGGGTCCGATGAAAGACAGTTTTTT
V gene: TRBV7-6; D gene: NA; J gene: TRBJ1-5; clone size: NA; CDR3 protein: CASSLEGNNPAEYF; CDR3 DNA: TGTGCCAGCAGCTTGGAAGGGAACAATCCTGCCGAGTATTTT
V gene: TRBV24-1; D gene: NA; J gene: TRBJ2-1; clone size: NA; CDR3 protein: CATSDPFRRGYNEQFF; CDR3 DNA: TGTGCCACCAGTGACCCTTTTCGAAGGGGATACAATGAGCAGTTCTTC
V gene: TRBV7-2; D gene: NA; J gene: TRBJ2-7; clone size: NA; CDR3 protein: CASSPETSGEAHYF; CDR3 DNA: TGTGCCAGCAGCCCAGAGACGAGCGGCGAAGCTCACTACTTC
V gene: TRBV7-2; D gene: TRBD2; J gene: TRBJ2-2; clone size: many; CDR3 protein: CASRPEGGGTGELFF; CDR3 DNA: TGTGCCAGCAGGCCAGAGGGCGGGGGGACCGGGGAGCTGTTTTTT
V gene: TRBV20-1; D gene: NA; J gene: TRBJ2-7; clone size: NA; CDR3 protein: CSATDQKEDKQYF; CDR3 DNA: TGCAGTGCTACGGACCAGAAGGAGGACAAGCAGTACTTC
V gene: TRBV6-2/TRBV6-3; D gene: NA; J gene: TRBJ2-5; clone size: NA; CDR3 protein: CASSYSPPSRYF; CDR3 DNA: TGTGCCAGCAGTTACTCCCCCCCTTCCCGATACTTC
V gene: TRBV7-8; D gene: TRBD2; J gene: TRBJ2-5; clone size: NA; CDR3 protein: CASSVVAVAGTQETQYF; CDR3 DNA: TGTGCCAGCAGCGTAGTAGCAGTAGCGGGGACTCAAGAGACCCAGTACTTC
V gene: TRBV20-1; D gene: NA; J gene: TRBJ1-6; clone size: NA; CDR3 protein: CSARLSGANALHF; CDR3 DNA: TGCAGTGCTAGACTCTCTGGGGCCAACGCCCTCCACTTT
V gene: TRBV20-1; D gene: NA; J gene: TRBJ1-5; clone size: NA; CDR3 protein: CSARDRPTMTQHF; CDR3 DNA: TGCAGTGCTAGAGATCGGCCTACAATGACCCAGCATTTT
V gene: TRBV20-1; D gene: TRBD1; J gene: TRBJ1-2; clone size: NA; CDR3 protein: CSARDKGQGHYTF; CDR3 DNA: TGCAGTGCTAGAGATAAGGGACAGGGGCACTACACCTTC
V gene: TRBV15; D gene: TRBD1; J gene: TRBJ1-3; clone size: once; CDR3 protein: CATSRVGRGQDTIYF; CDR3 DNA: TGTGCCACCAGCAGAGTCGGCAGGGGGCAGGACACCATATATTTT
V gene: TRBV14; D gene: NA; J gene: TRBJ1-1; clone size: NA; CDR3 protein: CASSHNAWNTEAFF; CDR3 DNA: TGTGCCAGCAGCCATAACGCCTGGAACACTGAAGCTTTCTTT
V gene: TRBV2; D gene: NA; J gene: TRBJ1-2; clone size: NA; CDR3 protein: CASSESGSPNYGYTF; CDR3 DNA: TGCGCCAGCAGTGAGTCGGGCAGTCCTAACTATGGCTACACCTTC
V gene: TRBV7-9; D gene: NA; J gene: TRBJ2-7; clone size: NA; CDR3 protein: CASSHGTRIYEQYF; CDR3 DNA: TGTGCCAGCAGCCACGGGACACGGATCTACGAGCAGTACTTC
V gene: TRBV20-1; D gene: NA; J gene: TRBJ1-1; clone size: NA; CDR3 protein: CSASEPREAFF; CDR3 DNA: TGCAGTGCTAGTGAGCCCCGTGAAGCTTTCTTT
V gene: TRBV29-1; D gene: NA; J gene: TRBJ2-1; clone size: NA; CDR3 protein: CSVGGWEEMNEQFF; CDR3 DNA: TGCAGCGTTGGGGGATGGGAGGAGATGAATGAGCAGTTCTTC
V gene: TRBV7-8; D gene: NA; J gene: TRBJ1-2; clone size: once; CDR3 protein: CASSAGPYEHYCGTF; CDR3 DNA: TGTGCCAGCAGCGCGGGTCCTTACGAGCACTACTGCGGGACCTTC
V gene: TRBV10-3; D gene: TRBD1; J gene: TRBJ2-7; clone size: NA; CDR3 protein: CASTAADRDNEQYF; CDR3 DNA: TGTGCCAGCACTGCTGCGGACAGGGACAACGAGCAGTACTTC
V gene: TRBV7-2; D gene: NA; J gene: TRBJ2-7; clone size: NA; CDR3 protein: CASSFSWVSSYDQYF; CDR3 DNA: TGTGCCAGCAGCTTTTCCTGGGTTAGTTCCTACGACCAGTACTTC
V gene: TRBV7-4; D gene: NA; J gene: TRBJ1-6; clone size: NA; CDR3 protein: CASSQRVHSPLHF; CDR3 DNA: TGTGCCAGCAGCCAAAGGGTGCATTCACCCCTCCACTTT
V gene: TRBV9; D gene: NA; J gene: TRBJ1-6; clone size: NA; CDR3 protein: CASNIQSRAPHLHF; CDR3 DNA: TGTGCCAGCAATATCCAGTCCAGGGCGCCCCACCTCCACTTT
V gene: TRBV9; D gene: NA; J gene: TRBJ1-1; clone size: NA; CDR3 protein: CASRGGENTEAVF; CDR3 DNA: TGTGCCAGCAGGGGTGGGGAGAACACTGAAGCTGTCTTT
V gene: TRBV27; D gene: NA; J gene: TRBJ1-4; clone size: NA; CDR3 protein: CASSTGSSDEKLFF; CDR3 DNA: TGTGCCAGCAGCACAGGGAGCAGTGATGAAAAACTGTTTTTT
V gene: TRBV7-6; D gene: NA; J gene: TRBJ2-7; clone size: NA; CDR3 protein: CASSLLRGADTQYYF; CDR3 DNA: TGTGCCAGCAGCTTATTAAGAGGCGCAGATACGCAGTATTACTTC
V gene: TRBV9; D gene: NA; J gene: TRBJ2-2; clone size: many; CDR3 protein: CASSARGEPTGELFF; CDR3 DNA: TGTGCCAGCAGCGCGAGGGGGGAACCCACCGGGGAGCTGTTTTTT
V gene: TRBV12-3/TRBV12-4; D gene: TRBD1; J gene: TRBJ1-2; clone size: NA; CDR3 protein: CASSLPGTGSHLEGYTF; CDR3 DNA: TGTGCCAGCAGCCTACCCGGGACAGGATCCCATTTAGAGGGCTACACCTTC
V gene: TRBV24-1; D gene: NA; J gene: TRBJ2-1; clone size: NA; CDR3 protein: CATSPTTLQGTYEQFF; CDR3 DNA: TGTGCCACCAGTCCTACTACTCTTCAGGGAACCTACGAGCAGTTCTTC
V gene: TRBV7-8; D gene: TRBD1; J gene: TRBJ2-2; clone size: NA; CDR3 protein: CASSSLQGADSGDLFF; CDR3 DNA: TGTGCCAGCAGCTCATTACAGGGGGCGGACTCCGGGGACCTGTTTTTT
V gene: TRBV20-1; D gene: TRBD1; J gene: TRBJ2-7; clone size: many; CDR3 protein: CSANTGTGTNEQYF; CDR3 DNA: TGCAGTGCTAATACCGGGACAGGGACCAACGAGCAGTACTTC
V gene: TRBV29-1; D gene: NA; J gene: TRBJ1-1; clone size: NA; CDR3 protein: CAVGVAGSNTEAFF; CDR3 DNA: TGTGCCGTTGGAGTGGCGGGAAGTAACACTGAGGCTTTCTTT
V gene: TRBV4-2; D gene: NA; J gene: TRBJ2-3; clone size: many; CDR3 protein: CASSQNQQFLTDTQYF; CDR3 DNA: TGTGCCAGCAGCCAAAACCAGCAATTTCTCACAGATACGCAGTATTTT